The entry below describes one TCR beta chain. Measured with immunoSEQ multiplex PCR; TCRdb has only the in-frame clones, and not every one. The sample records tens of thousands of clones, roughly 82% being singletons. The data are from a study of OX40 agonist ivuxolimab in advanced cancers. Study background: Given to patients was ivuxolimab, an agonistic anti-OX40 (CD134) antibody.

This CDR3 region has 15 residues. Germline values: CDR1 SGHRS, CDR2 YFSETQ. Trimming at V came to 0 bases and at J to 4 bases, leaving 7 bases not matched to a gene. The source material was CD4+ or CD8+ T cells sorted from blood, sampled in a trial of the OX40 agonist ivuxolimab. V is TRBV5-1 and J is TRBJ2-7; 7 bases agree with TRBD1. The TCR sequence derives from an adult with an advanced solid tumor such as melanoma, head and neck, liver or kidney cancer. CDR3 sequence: CASSLGGTDPYEQYF. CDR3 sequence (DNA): TGCGCCAGCAGCTTGGGTGGGACAGACCCTTACGAGCAGTACTTC.